The present TCR beta chain was sequenced within a study of cytomegalovirus exposure and HLA in healthy donors. This clone was detected once. Researchers ran the PCR with 60 Vbeta and 13 Jbeta primers. Clones were read by immunoSEQ multiplex PCR, and TCRdb kept only the in-frame ones, dropping some. This repertoire shows under 200,000 clones, roughly 85% found once; its top ten account for about 2.5%. The CDR3 is made up of 14 amino acids. Germline CDR1 and CDR2: SGHRS and YFSETQ. Trimming took 1 base from V and 15 from J, leaving 19 bases between them. This clonotype was sampled from a man aged 25-45 years in good health and CMV-seropositive. The sequenced sample was PBMCs. V gene TRBV5-1 combines with J gene TRBJ1-4; TRBD1 might be the D (5 bases). The CDR3 loop is CASSLSPTQGILFF. The DNA for the CDR3 is TGCGCCAGCAGCTTGTCTCCGACCCAGGGTATATTGTTTTTT.